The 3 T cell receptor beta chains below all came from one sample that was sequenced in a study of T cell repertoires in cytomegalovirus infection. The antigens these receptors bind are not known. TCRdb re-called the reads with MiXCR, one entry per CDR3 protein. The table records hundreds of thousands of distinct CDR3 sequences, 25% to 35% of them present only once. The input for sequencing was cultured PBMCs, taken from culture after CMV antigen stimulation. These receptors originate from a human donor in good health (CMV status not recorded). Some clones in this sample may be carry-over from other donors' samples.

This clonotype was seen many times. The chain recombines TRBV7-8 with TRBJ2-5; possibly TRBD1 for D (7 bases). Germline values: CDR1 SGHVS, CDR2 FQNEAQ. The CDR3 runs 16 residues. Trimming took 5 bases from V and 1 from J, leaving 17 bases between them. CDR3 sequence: CASSTSWGDSQETQYF. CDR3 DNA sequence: TGTGCCAGCAGCACATCGTGGGGGGACAGCCAAGAGACCCAGTACTTC.

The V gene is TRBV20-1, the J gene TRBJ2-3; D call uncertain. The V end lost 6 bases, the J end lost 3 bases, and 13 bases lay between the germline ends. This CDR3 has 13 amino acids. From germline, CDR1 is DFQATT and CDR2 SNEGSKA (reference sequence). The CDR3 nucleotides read TGCAGTGCAACGATAGCCCGAACAGATACGCAGTATTTT. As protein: CSATIARTDTQYF.

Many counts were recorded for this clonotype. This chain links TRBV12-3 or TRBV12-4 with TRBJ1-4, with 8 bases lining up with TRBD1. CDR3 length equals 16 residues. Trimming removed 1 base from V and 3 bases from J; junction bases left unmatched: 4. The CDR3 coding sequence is TGTGCCAGCAGTTTAGTGACAGGGGCGGCTAATGAAAAACTGTTTTTT. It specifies CASSLVTGAANEKLFF.